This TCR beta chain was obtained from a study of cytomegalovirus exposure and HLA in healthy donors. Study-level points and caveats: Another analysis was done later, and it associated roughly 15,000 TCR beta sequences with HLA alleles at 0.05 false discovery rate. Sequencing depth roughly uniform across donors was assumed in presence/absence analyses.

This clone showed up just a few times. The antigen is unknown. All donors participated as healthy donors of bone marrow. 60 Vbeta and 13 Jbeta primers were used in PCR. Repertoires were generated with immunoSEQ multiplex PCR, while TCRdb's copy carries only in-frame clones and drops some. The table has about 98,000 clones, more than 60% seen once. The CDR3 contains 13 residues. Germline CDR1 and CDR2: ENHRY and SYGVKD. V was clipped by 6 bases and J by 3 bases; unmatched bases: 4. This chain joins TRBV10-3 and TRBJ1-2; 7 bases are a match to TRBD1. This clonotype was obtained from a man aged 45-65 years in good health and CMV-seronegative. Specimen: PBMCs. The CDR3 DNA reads TGTGCCATCAGGACAGGGTCAGACTATGGCTACACCTTC. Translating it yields CAIRTGSDYGYTF.